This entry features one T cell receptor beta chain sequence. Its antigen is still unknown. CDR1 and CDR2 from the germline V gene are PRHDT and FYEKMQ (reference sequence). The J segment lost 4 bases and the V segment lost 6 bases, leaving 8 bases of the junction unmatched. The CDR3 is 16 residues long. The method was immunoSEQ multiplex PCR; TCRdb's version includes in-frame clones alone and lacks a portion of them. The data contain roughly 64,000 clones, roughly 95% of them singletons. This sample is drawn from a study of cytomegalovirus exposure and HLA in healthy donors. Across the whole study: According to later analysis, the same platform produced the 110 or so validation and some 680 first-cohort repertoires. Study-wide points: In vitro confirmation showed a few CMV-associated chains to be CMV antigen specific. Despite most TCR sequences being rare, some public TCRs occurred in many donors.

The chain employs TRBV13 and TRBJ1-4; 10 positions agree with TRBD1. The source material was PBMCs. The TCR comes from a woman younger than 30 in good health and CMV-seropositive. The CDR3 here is CASRSRDRGSNEKLFF. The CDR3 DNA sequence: TGTGCCAGCAGGAGCCGGGACAGGGGAAGTAATGAAAAACTGTTTTTT.